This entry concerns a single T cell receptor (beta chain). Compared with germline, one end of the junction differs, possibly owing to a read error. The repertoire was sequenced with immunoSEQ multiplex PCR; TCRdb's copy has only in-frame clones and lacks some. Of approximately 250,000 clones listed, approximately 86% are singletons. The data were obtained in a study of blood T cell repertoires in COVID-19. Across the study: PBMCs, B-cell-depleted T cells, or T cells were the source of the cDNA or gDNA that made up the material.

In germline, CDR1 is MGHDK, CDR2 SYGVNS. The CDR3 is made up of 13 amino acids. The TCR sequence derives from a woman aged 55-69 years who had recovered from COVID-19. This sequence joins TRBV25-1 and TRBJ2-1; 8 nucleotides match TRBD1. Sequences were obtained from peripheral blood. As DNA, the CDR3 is TGTGCCAGCAGAGTATCCGCCGAGACAGGGGTGGTCTTC. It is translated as CASRVSAETGVVF.